The 30 T cell receptor beta chains reported below all come from one sample, sequenced in a study of CD8 T cells in Susac syndrome. It was with random hexamers that 0.5 to 1 ug RNA was reverse transcribed. MiXCR, applied by TCRdb to the immunoSEQ multiplex PCR reads, yields one record per CDR3 protein. The sample lists some 300,000 distinct CDR3 sequences; approximately 91% were seen once. Sequenced sample: CD8+ T cells from PBMCs. The receptor source for this set is a human donor with multiple sclerosis.

J is TRBJ2-7 and V is TRBV30; the D gene is possibly TRBD2 (5 bases). Germline V gene sequence: CDR1 GTSNPN, CDR2 SVGIG (reference sequence). The CDR3 covers 15 residues. Trimming cost V 4 bases and J 2 bases, with 18 bases left between them. CDR3 loop: CAWTEGSVMAYEQYF. The DNA for the CDR3 is TGTGCCTGGACCGAGGGTAGCGTGATGGCCTACGAGCAGTACTTC.

J is TRBJ2-5 and V is TRBV6-5; the match to TRBD1 covers 10 bases. Trimming cost V 5 bases and J 7 bases; bases outside gene matches: 10. The CDR3 spans 15 residues. Germline V gives CDR1 MNHEY, CDR2 SVGAGI. CDR3 loop: CASSRTGGFPRTQYF. CDR3 nucleotides: TGTGCCAGCAGTCGGACAGGGGGGTTTCCTAGGACCCAGTACTTC.

This sequence joins TRBV7-9 and TRBJ2-7; 8 positions agree with TRBD1. The V gene end was trimmed by 5 bases and the J gene end by 7 bases; junction bases not matched to a gene: 4. The germline gives CDR1 SEHNR, CDR2 FQNEAQ (reference sequence). The CDR3 covers 12 residues. CDR3 protein: CASSRQGNEQYF. The DNA for the CDR3 is TGTGCCAGCAGCCGACAGGGGAATGAGCAGTACTTC.

The sample holds one count of this clonotype. The V and J genes are TRBV7-9 and TRBJ2-1, with D possibly matching TRBD2 (5 bases). This CDR3 is built from 18 residues. Germline loops: CDR1 SEHNR, CDR2 FQNEAQ (reference sequence). Trimming removed 1 base from V and 2 bases from J, with 18 bases in between. DNA of the CDR3: TGTGCCAGCAGCTTAGACCCCGCGCGCCCACTAGCCTACAATGAGCAGTTCTTC. This codes for CASSLDPARPLAYNEQFF. The full variable domain, its missing parts supplied by reference TRBV7-9 and TRBJ2-1, is DTGVSQNPRHKITKRGQNVTFRCDPISEHNRLYWYRQTLGQGPEFLTYFQNEAQLEKSRLLSDRFSAERPKGSFSTLEIQRTEQGDSAMYLCASSLDPARPLAYNEQFFGPGTRLTVL.

CDR3 residues: CASSSGDQTNTEAFF. CDR3 coding DNA: TGTGCCAGTAGTTCGGGGGACCAGACCAACACTGAAGCTTTCTTT. This chain links TRBV19 with TRBJ1-1; TRBD1 might be the D (5 bases). The germline V and J ends were trimmed by 5 bases and 2 bases, with 15 bases remaining between them. Germline values: CDR1 LNHDA, CDR2 SQIVND (reference sequence). This CDR3 is built from 15 residues. Drawing the rest from reference TRBV19 and TRBJ1-1, the complete variable domain is DGGITQSPKYLFRKEGQNVTLSCEQNLNHDAMYWYRQDPGQGLRLIYYSQIVNDFQKGDIAEGYSVSREKKESFPLTVTSAQKNPTAFYLCASSSGDQTNTEAFFGQGTRLTVV.

J is TRBJ2-6 and V is TRBV28; D possibly uses TRBD1 or TRBD2 (5 bases each). CDR1 and CDR2 (germline): MDHEN, SYDVKM. Between the trimmed V and J ends, which lost 7 bases and 2 bases, there was a span of 24 bases. The CDR3 extends over 19 amino acids. The CDR3 DNA reads as TGTGCCAGCACCCCCAGGGAGCGGTTCCCCTCCACTGGGGCCAACGTCCTGACTTTC. It translates to CASTPRERFPSTGANVLTF. The variable domain in full, with the rest retrieved from reference TRBV28 and TRBJ2-6, is DVKVTQSSRYLVKRTGEKVFLECVQDMDHENMFWYRQDPGLGLRLIYFSYDVKMKEKGDIPEGYSVSREKKERFSLILESASTNQTSMYLCASTPRERFPSTGANVLTFGAGSRLTVL.

V usage is TRBV2 and J usage is TRBJ2-3, with D possibly being TRBD1 or TRBD2 (6 bases each). Germline assignment: CDR1 SNHLY and CDR2 FYNNEI. The CDR3 length is 13 residues. The V end lost 8 bases, the J end lost 4 bases, and 13 bases lay between the germline ends. The CDR3 is CASGGGIADTQYF. As DNA, the CDR3 is TGTGCCAGCGGAGGGGGTATCGCAGATACGCAGTATTTT.

V gene TRBV30 combines with J gene TRBJ1-2; D not certain. CDR3 length equals 13 residues. V lost 4 bases to trimming and J lost 7 bases, with 16 bases between them. In germline, CDR1 is GTSNPN, CDR2 SVGIG (reference sequence). Here the CDR3 reads CAWKLAGSGGYTF. CDR3 sequence (DNA): TGTGCCTGGAAGCTTGCTGGCTCAGGTGGCTACACCTTC.

This clonotype was detected once. A junction boundary mismatches the germline segment, possibly from a read error. The V gene is TRBV7-9, the J gene TRBJ1-5; weak D call: TRBD1 (5 bases). Germline lookup yields CDR1 SEHNR and CDR2 FQNEAQ (reference sequence). The CDR3 has 13 amino acids. Here the CDR3 reads CASSSQVNQPQLF. The CDR3 DNA reads TGTGCCAGCAGCTCACAGGTCAATCAGCCCCAGCTTTTT.

V and J are TRBV11-2 and TRBJ2-1; D call uncertain. The CDR3 spans 12 residues. The V end was cut by 1 base, the J end by 10 bases, with 8 bases between. Germline assignment: CDR1 SGHAT and CDR2 FQNNGV. The CDR3 coding sequence is TGTGCCAGCAGCTTAGTTTGGATGGAGCAGTTCTTC. As protein: CASSLVWMEQFF. Drawing the rest from reference TRBV11-2 and TRBJ2-1, the complete variable domain is EAGVAQSPRYKIIEKRQSVAFWCNPISGHATLYWYQQILGQGPKLLIQFQNNGVVDDSQLPKDRFSAERLKGVDSTLKIQPAKLEDSAVYLCASSLVWMEQFFGPGTRLTVL.

CDR3: CASSYGLGVGNEQFF. CDR3 bases: TGTGCCAGCAGTTACGGTCTAGGGGTGGGCAATGAGCAGTTCTTC. V gene TRBV6-5 combines with J gene TRBJ2-1; D is possibly TRBD1 (5 bases). The ends were cut back, 2 bases at V and 6 bases at J, with 14 bases in the middle. There are 15 residues in the CDR3. The germline V gene encodes CDR1 MNHEY and CDR2 SVGAGI.

This chain joins TRBV7-9 and TRBJ2-3; D is perhaps TRBD1 (6 bases). CDR3 length: 15 residues. V lost 5 bases, J lost 1 base, and 13 bases lay in between. Germline CDR1 reads SEHNR; CDR2 reads FQNEAQ (reference sequence). The CDR3 sequence is CASSPREGGTDTQYF. The CDR3 DNA is TGTGCCAGCAGCCCTCGCGAGGGGGGCACAGATACGCAGTATTTT.

The chain combines TRBV30 with TRBJ2-3; D gene ambiguous. Per germline, CDR1 GTSNPN and CDR2 SVGIG (reference sequence). The CDR3 runs 13 residues. Between the trimmed V and J ends, which lost 0 bases and 4 bases, there was a span of 8 bases. CDR3 sequence: CAWSVSFPDTQYF. The CDR3 DNA is TGTGCCTGGAGTGTTTCTTTCCCAGATACGCAGTATTTT.

The chain is built from TRBV6-2 or TRBV6-3 and TRBJ2-2; no clear D gene. Trimming removed 4 bases from V and 6 bases from J, with 9 bases in between. This CDR3 is built from 13 residues. Germline V gene lookup returns CDR1 MNHEY and CDR2 SVGEGT. The CDR3: CASSFIRSGELFF. DNA of the CDR3: TGTGCCAGCAGTTTCATCAGATCCGGGGAGCTGTTTTTT.

J is TRBJ1-6 and V is TRBV9; unclear D gene. V lost 2 bases to trimming and J lost 9 bases, with 12 bases between them. The CDR3 totals 14 residues. Per the germline V gene, CDR1 is SGDLS and CDR2 is YYNGEE. CDR3 residues: CASSVAGLGSPLHF. The CDR3 DNA follows: TGTGCCAGCAGCGTGGCCGGCCTCGGTTCACCCCTCCACTTT. The full variable domain, with the rest looked up from reference TRBV9 and TRBJ1-6, is DSGVTQTPKHLITATGQRVTLRCSPRSGDLSVYWYQQSLDQGLQFLIQYYNGEERAKGNILERFSAQQFPDLHSELNLSSLELGDSALYFCASSVAGLGSPLHFGNGTRLTVT.

This clonotype has only a few counts. The chain recombines TRBV4-3 with TRBJ1-1; D call uncertain. The ends were cut back, 3 bases at V and 5 bases at J, with 4 bases in the middle. There are 11 residues in the CDR3. CDR1 LGHNA and CDR2 YSLEER come from the germline V gene. CDR3 sequence reads: CASSHDTEAFF. In DNA form, the CDR3 reads TGCGCCAGCAGCCACGATACTGAAGCTTTCTTT.

The chain is built from TRBV13 and TRBJ2-1; weak D call: TRBD2 (6 bases). Germline V gene sequence: CDR1 PRHDT, CDR2 FYEKMQ (reference sequence). The CDR3 contains 17 residues. V lost 0 bases, J lost 2 bases, and 14 bases lay in between. The CDR3 nucleotides read TGTGCCAGCAGCTTAGGCCTGGGTAGCGGACCCTACAATGAGCAGTTCTTC. Protein product: CASSLGLGSGPYNEQFF.

This chain joins TRBV9 and TRBJ1-2, with 8 positions matching TRBD1. J was trimmed by 1 base and V by 2 bases; bases with no gene match: 7. There are 16 residues in the CDR3. The germline V gene encodes CDR1 SGDLS and CDR2 YYNGEE. This chain's CDR3 is CASSVSGQDYNYGYTF. As DNA, the CDR3 is TGTGCCAGCAGCGTTTCGGGACAGGATTATAACTATGGCTACACCTTC.

J is TRBJ1-4 and V is TRBV2; D call uncertain. CDR1 and CDR2 (germline): SNHLY, FYNNEI. With 5 bases removed from V and 0 bases from J, the gap between germline ends came to 7 bases. CDR3 length: 14 amino acids. Here the CDR3 DNA reads TGTGCCAGCAGTATCTATGCAACTAATGAAAAACTGTTTTTT. Protein product: CASSIYATNEKLFF.

This sequence joins TRBV7-8 and TRBJ1-2, with D perhaps matching TRBD1 (5 bases). Per the germline V gene, CDR1 is SGHVS and CDR2 is FQNEAQ. V was pared by 5 bases and J by 2 bases, with 12 bases between. CDR3 length: 14 amino acids. The CDR3 spells CASSPGGENYGYTF. CDR3 nucleotides: TGTGCCAGCAGCCCGGGGGGGGAGAACTATGGCTACACCTTC.

This chain links TRBV3-1 with TRBJ1-2; unclear D gene. The germline V gene has CDR1 LGHDT and CDR2 YNNKEL (reference sequence). The V and J ends lost 0 bases and 3 bases respectively, with 5 bases between them. The CDR3 loop spans 13 amino acids. CDR3 loop: CASSQEFYYGYTF. CDR3 DNA: TGTGCCAGCAGCCAAGAATTCTACTATGGCTACACCTTC. The entire variable domain, with the rest obtained from reference TRBV3-1 and TRBJ1-2, is as follows: DTAVSQTPKYLVTQMGNDKSIKCEQNLGHDTMYWYKQDSKKFLKIMFSYNNKELIINETVPNRFSPKSPDKAHLNLHINSLELGDSAVYFCASSQEFYYGYTFGSGTRLTVV.

This clonotype was seen just once. For the CDR3, the DNA is TGTGCCAGCAGCGACCGGGCCACCGGGGGATATAACTATGGCTACACCTTC. Protein: CASSDRATGGYNYGYTF. The gene calls are TRBV9 and TRBJ1-2; the D gene is possibly TRBD1 (5 bases). Trimming removed 3 bases at V and 1 base at J, with 19 bases between. Germline V gene sequence: CDR1 SGDLS, CDR2 YYNGEE. This CDR3 contains 17 residues.

The chain uses TRBV19 and TRBJ2-5; maybe TRBD1 (5 bases). V gave up 9 bases and J gave up 7 bases, with 15 bases separating them. This CDR3 contains 12 residues. Germline CDR1 LNHDA, CDR2 SQIVND (reference sequence). CDR3 region: CASRDYMGTQYF. The CDR3 bases are TGTGCCAGCAGGGATTATATGGGGACCCAGTACTTC.

This clonotype has a single count. CDR3 DNA sequence: TGTGCTAGTGGTTTGTGGGCTCGAGGGCCCACAGATACGCAGTATTTT. This translates into CASGLWARGPTDTQYF. V is TRBV12-5 and J is TRBJ2-3, with D possibly matching TRBD2 (5 bases). Germline V gives CDR1 LGHNT, CDR2 FRNRAP. With 2 bases removed from V and 2 bases from J, the gap between germline ends came to 14 bases. The CDR3 loop spans 16 amino acids.

This sequence joins TRBV7-2 and TRBJ2-2, with 8 positions matching TRBD1. CDR1 is SGHTA, CDR2 FQGNSA, per germline. V shed 6 bases, J shed 3 bases, and the junction held 6 bases outside the gene matches. This CDR3 region has 15 residues. For the CDR3, the DNA is TGTGCCAGCAGGGGACAGGTATTCGACACCGGGGAGCTGTTTTTT. As protein: CASRGQVFDTGELFF.

The genes are TRBV27 and TRBJ1-5; the D gene is possibly TRBD1 (5 bases). Germline V lookup: CDR1 MNHEY, CDR2 SMNVEV (reference sequence). V shed 2 bases and J shed 7 bases, with 9 bases lying between them. CDR3 length: 13 amino acids. The CDR3: CASSLRGDQPQHF. CDR3 in DNA: TGTGCCAGCAGTTTACGGGGGGACCAGCCCCAGCATTTT.

This clonotype was detected ten times or more. This sequence joins TRBV28 and TRBJ2-7; possibly TRBD2 for D (6 bases). Trimming removed 3 bases at V and 0 bases at J, with 6 bases between. Germline V gene data show CDR1 as MDHEN and CDR2 as SYDVKM. The CDR3 spans 13 residues. CDR3 protein: CASSLRGSYEQYF. CDR3 sequence (DNA): TGTGCCAGCAGTTTGCGGGGCTCCTACGAGCAGTACTTC.

This clonotype appeared a few times. The rearrangement links TRBV27 to TRBJ2-1, with 7 bases identical to TRBD1. CDR1 MNHEY and CDR2 SMNVEV come from the germline V gene (reference sequence). CDR3 length: 14 amino acids. Trimming cost V 6 bases and J 3 bases; bases outside gene matches: 5. CDR3 sequence (DNA): TGTGCCAGCAGCTTGGGACAGAACTACAATGAGCAGTTCTTC. Translated: CASSLGQNYNEQFF.

The chain uses TRBV19 and TRBJ2-5, with 9 bases matching TRBD2. Germline lookup yields CDR1 LNHDA and CDR2 SQIVND (reference sequence). The V gene end was trimmed by 5 bases and the J gene end by 2 bases; junction bases not matched to a gene: 6. This CDR3 is built from 15 residues. The CDR3 spells CASSGLTSGQETQYF. The CDR3 bases are TGTGCCAGTAGTGGTTTGACTAGCGGACAAGAGACCCAGTACTTC.

This chain links TRBV12-3 or TRBV12-4 with TRBJ2-3, with D possibly TRBD1 on 7 matching bases. This CDR3 spans 15 amino acids. V was shortened by 1 base and J by 6 bases, with 14 bases between the two germline ends. CDR3 bases: TGTGCCAGCAGTTTAGGACAGCCAGGGGGGGATACGCAGTATTTT. Protein sequence: CASSLGQPGGDTQYF.